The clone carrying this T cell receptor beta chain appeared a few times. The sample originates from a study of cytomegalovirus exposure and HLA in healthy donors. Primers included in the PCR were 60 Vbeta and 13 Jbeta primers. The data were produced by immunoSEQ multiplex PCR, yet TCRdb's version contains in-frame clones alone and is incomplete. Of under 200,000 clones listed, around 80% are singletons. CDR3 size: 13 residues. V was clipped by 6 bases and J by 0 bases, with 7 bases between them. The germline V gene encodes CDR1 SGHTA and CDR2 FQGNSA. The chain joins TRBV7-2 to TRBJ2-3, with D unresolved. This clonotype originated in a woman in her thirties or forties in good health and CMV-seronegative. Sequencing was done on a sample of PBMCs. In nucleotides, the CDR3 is TGTGCCAGCAGTCCTATTAGCACAGATACGCAGTATTTT. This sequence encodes CASSPISTDTQYF.